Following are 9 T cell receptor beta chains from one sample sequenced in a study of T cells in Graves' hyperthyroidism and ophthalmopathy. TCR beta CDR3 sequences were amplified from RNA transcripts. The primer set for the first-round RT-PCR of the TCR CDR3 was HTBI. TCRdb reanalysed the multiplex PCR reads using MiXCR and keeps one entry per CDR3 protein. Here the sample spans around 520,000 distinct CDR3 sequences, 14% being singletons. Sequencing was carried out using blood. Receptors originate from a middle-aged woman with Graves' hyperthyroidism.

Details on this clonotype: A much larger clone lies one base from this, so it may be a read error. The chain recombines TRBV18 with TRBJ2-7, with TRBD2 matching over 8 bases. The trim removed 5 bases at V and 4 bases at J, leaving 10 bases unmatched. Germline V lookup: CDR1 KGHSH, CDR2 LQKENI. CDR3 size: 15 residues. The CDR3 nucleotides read TGTGCCAGCTCATCCCCGGGAGGGGTTACTTACGAGCAGTACTTC. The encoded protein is CASSSPGGVTYEQYF.

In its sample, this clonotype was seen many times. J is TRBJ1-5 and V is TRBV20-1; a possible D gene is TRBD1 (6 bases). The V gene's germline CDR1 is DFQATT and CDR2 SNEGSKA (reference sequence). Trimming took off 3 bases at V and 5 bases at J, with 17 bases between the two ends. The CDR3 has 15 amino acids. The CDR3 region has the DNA TGCAGTGCTAGGTACGAGCGACAGGAATATCAGCCCCAGCATTTT. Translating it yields CSARYERQEYQPQHF.

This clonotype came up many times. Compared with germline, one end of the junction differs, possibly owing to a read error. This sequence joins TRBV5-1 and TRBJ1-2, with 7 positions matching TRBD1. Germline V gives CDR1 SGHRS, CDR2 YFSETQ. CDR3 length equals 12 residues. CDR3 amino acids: CASSLDRDGYTF. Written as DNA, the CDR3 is TGTGCCAGCAGTTTAGACAGGGATGGCTACACCTTC.

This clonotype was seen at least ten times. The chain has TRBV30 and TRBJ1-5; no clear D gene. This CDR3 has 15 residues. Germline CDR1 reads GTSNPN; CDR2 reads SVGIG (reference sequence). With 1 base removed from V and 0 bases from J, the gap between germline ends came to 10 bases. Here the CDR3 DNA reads TGTGCCTGGAGTGCCCAAGGGTATAGCAATCAGCCCCAGCATTTT. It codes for CAWSAQGYSNQPQHF.

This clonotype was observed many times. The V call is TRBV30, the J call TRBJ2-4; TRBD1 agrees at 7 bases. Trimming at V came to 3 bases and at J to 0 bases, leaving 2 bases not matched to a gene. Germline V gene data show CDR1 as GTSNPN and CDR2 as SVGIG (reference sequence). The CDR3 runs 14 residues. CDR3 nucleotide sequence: TGTGCCTGGAGGGACAGGTTAGCCAAAAACATTCAGTACTTC. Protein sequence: CAWRDRLAKNIQYF.

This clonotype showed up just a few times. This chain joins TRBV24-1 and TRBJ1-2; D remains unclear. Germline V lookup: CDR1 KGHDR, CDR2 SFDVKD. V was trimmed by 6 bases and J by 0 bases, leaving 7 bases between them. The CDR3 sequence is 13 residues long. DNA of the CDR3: TGTGCCACCAGTCGGGGTCCTAACTATGGCTACACCTTC. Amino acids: CATSRGPNYGYTF.

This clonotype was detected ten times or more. CDR3 sequence: CASSSGLAGHEQYF. Written as DNA, the CDR3 is TGTGCCAGCAGTTCGGGACTAGCGGGCCACGAGCAGTACTTC. The chain uses TRBV27 and TRBJ2-7; 12 positions match TRBD2. Germline loops: CDR1 MNHEY, CDR2 SMNVEV (reference sequence). J was trimmed by 5 bases and V by 4 bases; bases with no gene match: 3. The CDR3 runs to 14 residues.

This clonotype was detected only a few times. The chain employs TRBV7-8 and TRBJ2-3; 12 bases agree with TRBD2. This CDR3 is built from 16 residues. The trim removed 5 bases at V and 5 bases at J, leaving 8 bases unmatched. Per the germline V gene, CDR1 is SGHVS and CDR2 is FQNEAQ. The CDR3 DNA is TGTGCCAGCAGCGAAAGACTAGCGGGAGCTGGAGATACGCAGTATTTT. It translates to CASSERLAGAGDTQYF.

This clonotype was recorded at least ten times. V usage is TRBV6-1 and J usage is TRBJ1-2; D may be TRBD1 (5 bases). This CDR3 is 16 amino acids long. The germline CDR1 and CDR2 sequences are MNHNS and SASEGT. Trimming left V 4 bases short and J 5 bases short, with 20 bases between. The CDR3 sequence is CASSGPIPGTAYGYTF. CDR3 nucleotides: TGTGCCAGCAGTGGTCCAATCCCCGGGACTGCTTATGGCTACACCTTC.